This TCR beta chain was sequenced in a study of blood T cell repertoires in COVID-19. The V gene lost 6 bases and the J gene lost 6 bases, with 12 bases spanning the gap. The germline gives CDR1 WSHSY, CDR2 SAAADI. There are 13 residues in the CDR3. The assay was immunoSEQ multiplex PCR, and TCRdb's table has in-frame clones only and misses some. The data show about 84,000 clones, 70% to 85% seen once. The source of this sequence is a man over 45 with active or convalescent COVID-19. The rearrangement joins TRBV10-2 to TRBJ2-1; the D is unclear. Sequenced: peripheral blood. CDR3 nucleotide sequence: TGCGCCAGCAGGAAAGACATTTCCAATGAGCAGTTCTTC. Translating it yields CASRKDISNEQFF.